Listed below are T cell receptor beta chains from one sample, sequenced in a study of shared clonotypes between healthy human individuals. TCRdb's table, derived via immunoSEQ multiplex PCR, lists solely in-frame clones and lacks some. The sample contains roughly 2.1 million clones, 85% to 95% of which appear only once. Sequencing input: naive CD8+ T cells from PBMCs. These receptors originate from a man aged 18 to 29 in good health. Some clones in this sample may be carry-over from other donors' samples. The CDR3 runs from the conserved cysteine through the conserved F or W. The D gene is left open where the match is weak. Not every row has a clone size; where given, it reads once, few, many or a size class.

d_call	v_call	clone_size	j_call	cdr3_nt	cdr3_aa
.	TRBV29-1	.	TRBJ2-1	TGCAGCGTTAAAGGTGGGGGACCCTACAATGAGCAGTTCTTC	CSVKGGGPYNEQFF
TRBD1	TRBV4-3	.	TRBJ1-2	TGCGCCAGCAGCCAGGCGAGACAGGGGGCTCGGGGCTACACCTTC	CASSQARQGARGYTF
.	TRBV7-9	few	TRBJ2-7	TGTGCCAGCAGCTTAGGGGCCTCCTACGAGCAGTACTTC	CASSLGASYEQYF
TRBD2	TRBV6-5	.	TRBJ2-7	TGTGCCAGCAGTCTGGAGGGAGGGTTCTCCGAGCAGTACTTC	CASSLEGGFSEQYF
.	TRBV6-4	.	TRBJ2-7	TGTGCCAGCAGTGAGGTGGCGGGGTACGAGCAGTACTTC	CASSEVAGYEQYF
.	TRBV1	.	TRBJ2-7	TGCACCAGCAGCCAATCACCCGAGCAGTACTTC	CTSSQSPEQYF
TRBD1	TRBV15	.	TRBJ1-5	TGTGCCACCAGCAGCCGGGACAGGGGCCAGCCCCAGCATTTT	CATSSRDRGQPQHF
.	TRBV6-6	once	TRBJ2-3	TGTGCCAGCAGTTACCTCGGTCATAGCACAGATACGCAGTATTTT	CASSYLGHSTDTQYF
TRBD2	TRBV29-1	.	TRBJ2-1	TGCAGCGTTGATGCTAGCGGGATTGGCAATGAGCAGTTCTTC	CSVDASGIGNEQFF
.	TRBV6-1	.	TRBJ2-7	TGTGCCAGCAGTGACTACTCGCGTAGCGAACCCTACGAGCAGTACTTC	CASSDYSRSEPYEQYF
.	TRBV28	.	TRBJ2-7	TGTGCCAGCAGTTCGTCCCTTCTTAGGGACACGACGTACTTC	CASSSSLLRDTTYF
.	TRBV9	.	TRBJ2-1	TGTGCCAGCAGCGTAGGGGGTAGTCACAATGAGCAGTTCTTC	CASSVGGSHNEQFF
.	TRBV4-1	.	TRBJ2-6	TGCGCCAGCAGCCCATCGTACAGGGACTCTGGGGCCAACGTCCTGACTTTC	CASSPSYRDSGANVLTF
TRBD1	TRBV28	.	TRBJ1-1	TGTGCCAGCAGTCTTACAGGGGGCTCTGAAGCTTTCTTT	CASSLTGGSEAFF
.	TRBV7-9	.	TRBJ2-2	TGTGCCAGCCTGGGGTTAGGGCCGAAGAACACCGGGGAGCTGTTTTTT	CASLGLGPKNTGELFF
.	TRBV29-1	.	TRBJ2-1	TGCAGCTGTCAGGGCAGTGAGCAGTTCTTC	CSCQGSEQFF
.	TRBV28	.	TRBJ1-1	TGTGCCAGCAGTGCCTCGGACAGCGTGGCTTTGGGTGCTTTCTTT	CASSASDSVALGAFF
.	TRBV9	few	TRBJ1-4	TGTGCCAGCAGCGGGGGACAAGTTAATGAAAAACTGTTTTTT	CASSGGQVNEKLFF
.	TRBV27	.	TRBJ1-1	TGTGCCAGCAGTGGTGACAGAATGAACACTGAAGCTTTCTTT	CASSGDRMNTEAFF
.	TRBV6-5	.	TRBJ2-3	TGTGCCAGCCGAGGGGGAGATACGCAGTATTTT	CASRGGDTQYF
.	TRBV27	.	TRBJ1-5	TGTGCCAGCAGCCAATCAGGGCTCTGGCATTTT	CASSQSGLWHF
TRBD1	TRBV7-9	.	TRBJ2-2	TGTGCCAGCAGCCCCGGGACAGGGATTAACACCGGGGAGCTGTTTTTT	CASSPGTGINTGELFF
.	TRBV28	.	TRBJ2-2	TGTGCCAGCAGCCCAGTATGGTCGACCGAGTACACCGGGGAGCTGTTTTTT	CASSPVWSTEYTGELFF
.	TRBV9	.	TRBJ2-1	TGTGCCGGACTTTATACCGGGCCCGACAATGAGCAGTTCTTC	CAGLYTGPDNEQFF
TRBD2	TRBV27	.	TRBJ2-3	TGTGCCAGCAGTGAAACTAGCGGGAGGCCCCTTGACACAGATACGCAGTATTTT	CASSETSGRPLDTDTQYF
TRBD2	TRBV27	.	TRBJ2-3	TGTGCCAGCAGTCCACTACTAGCGGGCACAGATACGCAGTATTTT	CASSPLLAGTDTQYF
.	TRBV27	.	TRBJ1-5	TGTGCCAGCAGTTTTTCCAGGGAAGGTCAGCCCCAGCATTTT	CASSFSREGQPQHF
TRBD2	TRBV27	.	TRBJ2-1	TGTGCCAGCAGTTTATCTCTAGGACTAGCTTTAAACAATGAGCAGTTCTTC	CASSLSLGLALNNEQFF
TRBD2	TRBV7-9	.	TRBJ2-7	TGTGCCAGCAGCAGTACAATAGCGGGAGGGCACTACGAGCAGTACTTC	CASSSTIAGGHYEQYF
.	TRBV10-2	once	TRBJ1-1	TGCGCCAGCAGTGAGAAGGGGAACACTGAAGCTTTCTTT	CASSEKGNTEAFF
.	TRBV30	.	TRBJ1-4	TGTGCCTGGACAGGGTGGGAGAAAAAACTGTTTTTT	CAWTGWEKKLFF
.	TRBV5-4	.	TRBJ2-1	TGTGCCGGGGCGACAAACTACAATGAGCAGTTCTTC	CAGATNYNEQFF
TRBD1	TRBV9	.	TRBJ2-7	TGTGCCAGCAGCCCGACAGGGGAGTATTACGAGCAGTACTTC	CASSPTGEYYEQYF
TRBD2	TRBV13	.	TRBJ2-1	TGTGCCAGCAGCTCTAGCGGGACTAGCGGGACAAGCGATGAGCAGTTCTTC	CASSSSGTSGTSDEQFF
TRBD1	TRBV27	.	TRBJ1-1	TGTGCCAGCAGTTCCCCCATAGGACAGGGAAACACTGAAGCTTTCTTT	CASSSPIGQGNTEAFF
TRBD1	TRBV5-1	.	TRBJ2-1	TGCGCCAGCAGCTTGGAGGGACAGGGCAGATACAATGAGCAGTTCTTC	CASSLEGQGRYNEQFF
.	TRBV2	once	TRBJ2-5	TGTGCCAGCGCCCAGTGGGTTCAAGAGACCCAGTACTTC	CASAQWVQETQYF
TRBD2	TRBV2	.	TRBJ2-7	TGTGCCAGCAGCGGGACTAGCGGGACCTCCTACGAGCAGTACTTC	CASSGTSGTSYEQYF
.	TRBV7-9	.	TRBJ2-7	TGTGCCAGCAGCTTAAAAGGGCTCGGGTACGAGCAGTACTTC	CASSLKGLGYEQYF